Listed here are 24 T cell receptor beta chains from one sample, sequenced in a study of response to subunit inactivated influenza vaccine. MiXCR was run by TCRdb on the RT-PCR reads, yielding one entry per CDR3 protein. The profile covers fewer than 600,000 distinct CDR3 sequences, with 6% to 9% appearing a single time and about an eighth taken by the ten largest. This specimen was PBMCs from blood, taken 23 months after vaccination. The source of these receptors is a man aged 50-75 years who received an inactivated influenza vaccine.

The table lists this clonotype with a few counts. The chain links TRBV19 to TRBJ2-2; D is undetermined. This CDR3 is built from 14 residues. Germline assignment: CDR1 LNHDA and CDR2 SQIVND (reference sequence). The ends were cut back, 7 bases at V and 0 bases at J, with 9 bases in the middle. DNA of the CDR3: TGTGCCAGTACCCCCTTCGCGAACACCGGGGAGCTGTTTTTT. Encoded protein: CASTPFANTGELFF. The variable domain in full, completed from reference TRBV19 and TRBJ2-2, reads DGGITQSPKYLFRKEGQNVTLSCEQNLNHDAMYWYRQDPGQGLRLIYYSQIVNDFQKGDIAEGYSVSREKKESFPLTVTSAQKNPTAFYLCASTPFANTGELFFGEGSRLTVL.

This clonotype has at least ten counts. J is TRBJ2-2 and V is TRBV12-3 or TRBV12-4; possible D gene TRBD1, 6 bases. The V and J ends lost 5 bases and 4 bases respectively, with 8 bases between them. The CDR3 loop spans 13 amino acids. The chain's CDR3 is CASSRRGTGELFF. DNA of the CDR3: TGTGCCAGCAGTCGCAGGGGCACCGGGGAGCTGTTTTTT.

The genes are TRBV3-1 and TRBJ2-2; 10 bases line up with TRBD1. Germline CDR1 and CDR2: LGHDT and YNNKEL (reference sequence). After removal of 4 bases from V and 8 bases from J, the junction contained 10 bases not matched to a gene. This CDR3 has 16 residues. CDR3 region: CASSRVGQGLAGELFF. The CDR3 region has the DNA TGTGCCAGCAGCCGAGTGGGACAGGGGCTCGCGGGGGAGCTGTTTTTT. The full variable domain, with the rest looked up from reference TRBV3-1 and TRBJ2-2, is DTAVSQTPKYLVTQMGNDKSIKCEQNLGHDTMYWYKQDSKKFLKIMFSYNNKELIINETVPNRFSPKSPDKAHLNLHINSLELGDSAVYFCASSRVGQGLAGELFFGEGSRLTVL.

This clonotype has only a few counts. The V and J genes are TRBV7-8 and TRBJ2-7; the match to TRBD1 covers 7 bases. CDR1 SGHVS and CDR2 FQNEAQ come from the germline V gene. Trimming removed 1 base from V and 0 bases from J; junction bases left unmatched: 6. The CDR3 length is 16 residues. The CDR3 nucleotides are TGTGCCAGCAGCTTAGTAGGGACAGACAACTCCTACGAGCAGTACTTC. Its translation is CASSLVGTDNSYEQYF.

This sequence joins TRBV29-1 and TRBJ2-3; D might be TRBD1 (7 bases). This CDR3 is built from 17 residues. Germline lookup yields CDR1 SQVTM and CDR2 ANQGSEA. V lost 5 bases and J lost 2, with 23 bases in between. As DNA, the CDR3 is TGCAGCGTTCTCCTTCATCGCAGGGGGGTCCTCACAGATACGCAGTATTTT. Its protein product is CSVLLHRRGVLTDTQYF.

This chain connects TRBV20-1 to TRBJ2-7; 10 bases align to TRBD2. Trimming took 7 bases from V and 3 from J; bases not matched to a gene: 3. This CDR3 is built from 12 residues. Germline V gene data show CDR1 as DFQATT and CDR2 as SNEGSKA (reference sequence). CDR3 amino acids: CSGTSGDYEQYF. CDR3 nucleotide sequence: TGCAGTGGGACTAGCGGAGACTACGAGCAGTACTTC.

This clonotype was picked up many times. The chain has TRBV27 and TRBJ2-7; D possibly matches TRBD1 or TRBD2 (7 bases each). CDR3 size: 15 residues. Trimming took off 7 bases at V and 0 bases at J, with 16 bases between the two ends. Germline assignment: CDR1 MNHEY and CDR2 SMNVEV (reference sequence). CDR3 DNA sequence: TGTGCCAGCACCAGGGGGGGCGGCGGCTCCTACGAGCAGTACTTC. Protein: CASTRGGGGSYEQYF.

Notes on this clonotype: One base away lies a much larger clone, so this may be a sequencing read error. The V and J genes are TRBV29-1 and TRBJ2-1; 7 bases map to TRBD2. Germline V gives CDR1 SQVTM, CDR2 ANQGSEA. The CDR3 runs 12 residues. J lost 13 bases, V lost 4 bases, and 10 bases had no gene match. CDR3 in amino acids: CSVVRSGANQFF. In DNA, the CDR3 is TGCAGCGTTGTCCGCAGCGGGGCAAACCAGTTCTTC.

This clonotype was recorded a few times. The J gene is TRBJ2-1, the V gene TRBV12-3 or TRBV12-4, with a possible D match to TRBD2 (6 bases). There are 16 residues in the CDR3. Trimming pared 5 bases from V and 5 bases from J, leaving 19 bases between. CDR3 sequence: CASSLQSLGGHNEQFF. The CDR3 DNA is TGTGCCAGCAGTCTCCAATCCTTGGGGGGTCACAATGAGCAGTTCTTC.

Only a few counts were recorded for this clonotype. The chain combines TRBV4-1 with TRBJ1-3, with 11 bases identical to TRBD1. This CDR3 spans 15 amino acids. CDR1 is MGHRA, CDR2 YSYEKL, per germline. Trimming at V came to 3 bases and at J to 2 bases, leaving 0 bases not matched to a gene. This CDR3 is CASSQGQGAGNTIYF. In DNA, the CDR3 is TGCGCCAGCAGCCAGGGACAGGGGGCTGGAAACACCATATATTTT.

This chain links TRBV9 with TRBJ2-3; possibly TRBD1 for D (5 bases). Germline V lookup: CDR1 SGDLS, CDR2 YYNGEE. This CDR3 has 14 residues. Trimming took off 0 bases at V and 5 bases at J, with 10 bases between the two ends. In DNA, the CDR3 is TGTGCCAGCAGCGTAGATTTGGGGCTAGATACGCAGTATTTT. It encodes CASSVDLGLDTQYF.

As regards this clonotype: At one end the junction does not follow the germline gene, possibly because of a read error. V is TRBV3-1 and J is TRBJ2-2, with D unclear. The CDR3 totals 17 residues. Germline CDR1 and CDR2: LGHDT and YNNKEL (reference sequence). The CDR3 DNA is TGTGCCAGCACCCAATCTCGAGTACAGCCGAACACCGGGGAGCTGTTTTTT. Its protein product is CASTQSRVQPNTGELFF.

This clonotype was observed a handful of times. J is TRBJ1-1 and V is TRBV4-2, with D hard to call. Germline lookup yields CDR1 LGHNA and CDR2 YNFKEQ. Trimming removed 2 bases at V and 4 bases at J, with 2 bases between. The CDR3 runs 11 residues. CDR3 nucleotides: TGTGCCAGCAGCCAACTCACTGAAGCTTTCTTT. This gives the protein CASSQLTEAFF.

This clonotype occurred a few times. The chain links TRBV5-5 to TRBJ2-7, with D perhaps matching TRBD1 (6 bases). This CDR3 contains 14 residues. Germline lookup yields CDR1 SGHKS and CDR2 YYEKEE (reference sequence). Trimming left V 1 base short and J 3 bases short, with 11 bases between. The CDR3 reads CASSLRDTYYEQYF. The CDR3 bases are TGTGCCAGCAGCTTGCGGGACACATACTACGAGCAGTACTTC.

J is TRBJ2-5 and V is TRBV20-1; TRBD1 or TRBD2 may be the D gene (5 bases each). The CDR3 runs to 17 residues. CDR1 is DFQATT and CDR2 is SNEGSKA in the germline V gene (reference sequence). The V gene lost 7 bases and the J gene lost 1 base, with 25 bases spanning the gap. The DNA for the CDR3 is TGCAGTGGGGGCCTCCCGAGGGTAACCCACTTCCAAGAGACCCAGTACTTC. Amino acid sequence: CSGGLPRVTHFQETQYF.

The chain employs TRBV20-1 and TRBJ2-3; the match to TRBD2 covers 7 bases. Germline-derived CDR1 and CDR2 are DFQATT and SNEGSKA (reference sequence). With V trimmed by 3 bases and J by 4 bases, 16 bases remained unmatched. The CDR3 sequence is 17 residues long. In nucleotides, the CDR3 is TGCAGTGCTAGGGGGCCCTGGGGCGGGGGTTCTGCAGATACGCAGTATTTT. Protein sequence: CSARGPWGGGSADTQYF.

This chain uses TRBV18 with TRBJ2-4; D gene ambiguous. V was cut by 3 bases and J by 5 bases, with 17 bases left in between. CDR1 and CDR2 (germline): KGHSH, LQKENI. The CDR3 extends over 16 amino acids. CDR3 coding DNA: TGTGCCAGCTCACCCGAGAGCTTAGGGTTTCAAAACATTCAGTACTTC. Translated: CASSPESLGFQNIQYF.

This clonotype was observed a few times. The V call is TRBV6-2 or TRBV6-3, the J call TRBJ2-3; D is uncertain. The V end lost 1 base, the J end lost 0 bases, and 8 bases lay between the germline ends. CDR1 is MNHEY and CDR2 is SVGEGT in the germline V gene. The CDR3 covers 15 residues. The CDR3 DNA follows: TGTGCCAGCAGTTACTTCCCGGCTAGCACAGATACGCAGTATTTT. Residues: CASSYFPASTDTQYF.

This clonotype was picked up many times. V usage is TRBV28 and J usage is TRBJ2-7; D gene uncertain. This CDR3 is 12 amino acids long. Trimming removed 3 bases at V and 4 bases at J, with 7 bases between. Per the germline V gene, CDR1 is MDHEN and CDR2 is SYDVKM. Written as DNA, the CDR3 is TGTGCCAGCAGTTTTATAGGTTACGAGCAGTACTTC. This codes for CASSFIGYEQYF.

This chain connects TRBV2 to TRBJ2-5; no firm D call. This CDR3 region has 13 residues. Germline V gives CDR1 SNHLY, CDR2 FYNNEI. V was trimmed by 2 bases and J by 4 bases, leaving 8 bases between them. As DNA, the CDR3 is TGTGCCAGCAGTGAACAGTCCCGAGAGACCCAGTACTTC. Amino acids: CASSEQSRETQYF.

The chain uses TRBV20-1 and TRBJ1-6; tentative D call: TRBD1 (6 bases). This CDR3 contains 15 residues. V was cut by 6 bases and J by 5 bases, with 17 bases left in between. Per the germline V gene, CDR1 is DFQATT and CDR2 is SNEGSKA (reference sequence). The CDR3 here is CSAHRGGWNNSPLHF. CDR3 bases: TGCAGTGCCCATAGGGGGGGTTGGAATAATTCACCCCTCCACTTT.

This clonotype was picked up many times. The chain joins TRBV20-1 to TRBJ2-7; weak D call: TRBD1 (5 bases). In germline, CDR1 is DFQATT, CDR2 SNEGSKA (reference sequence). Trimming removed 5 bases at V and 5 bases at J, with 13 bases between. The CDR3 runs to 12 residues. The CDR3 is CSARRGQDEQYF. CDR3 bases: TGCAGTGCTCGTAGGGGCCAAGACGAGCAGTACTTC.

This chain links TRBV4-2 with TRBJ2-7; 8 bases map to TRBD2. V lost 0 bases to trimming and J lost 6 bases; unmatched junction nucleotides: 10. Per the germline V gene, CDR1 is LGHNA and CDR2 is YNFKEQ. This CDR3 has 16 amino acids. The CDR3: CASSQDPGLGGGEQYF. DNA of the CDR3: TGTGCCAGCAGCCAAGACCCGGGACTAGGGGGAGGCGAGCAGTACTTC.

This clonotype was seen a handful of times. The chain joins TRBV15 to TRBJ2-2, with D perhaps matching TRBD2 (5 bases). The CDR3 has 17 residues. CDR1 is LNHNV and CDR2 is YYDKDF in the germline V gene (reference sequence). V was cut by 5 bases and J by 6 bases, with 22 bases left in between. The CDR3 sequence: CATSLLNDFQRAGELFF. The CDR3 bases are TGTGCCACCAGCTTATTAAACGACTTTCAGAGGGCCGGGGAGCTGTTTTTT.